The 18 T cell receptor beta chains below come from one sample, sequenced in a study of blood T cell repertoires in COVID-19. The method was immunoSEQ multiplex PCR; TCRdb's version includes in-frame clones alone and lacks a portion of them. The repertoire has 50,000 to 60,000 clones, roughly 87% of them found once; the top ten carry around 3.4%. What was sequenced was peripheral blood. Source of these receptors: a man aged 35 to 55 with COVID-19, enrolled during active disease.

V is TRBV7-2 and J is TRBJ1-6; 9 nucleotides match TRBD1. The CDR3 covers 13 residues. V lost 4 bases and J lost 13; bases outside the gene matches: 5. Germline assignment: CDR1 SGHTA and CDR2 FQGNSA. In nucleotides, the CDR3 is TGTGCCAGCAGCTCCGACAGGGGGGTGCCCCTCCACTTT. Amino acid sequence: CASSSDRGVPLHF.

This chain links TRBV25-1 with TRBJ2-7, with D possibly TRBD1 on 6 matching bases. In germline, CDR1 is MGHDK, CDR2 SYGVNS. Trimming cost V 3 bases and J 2 bases, with 11 bases left between them. This CDR3 has 14 amino acids. CDR3 loop: CASSEQGRTYEQYF. The CDR3, as DNA: TGTGCCAGCAGTGAGCAGGGGCGAACCTACGAGCAGTACTTC.

A few counts support this clone. The chain employs TRBV5-1 and TRBJ2-5, with TRBD2 identical over 9 bases. V lost 4 bases and J lost 5; bases outside the gene matches: 3. From germline, CDR1 is SGHRS and CDR2 YFSETQ. The CDR3 loop spans 13 amino acids. The CDR3 here is CASSPGLAETQYF. CDR3 sequence (DNA): TGCGCCAGCAGCCCGGGACTAGCTGAGACCCAGTACTTC.

This chain links TRBV18 with TRBJ2-3; tentatively, D is TRBD1 (5 bases). The CDR3 is 17 residues long. V lost 0 bases, J lost 0 bases, and 13 bases lay in between. From germline, CDR1 is KGHSH and CDR2 LQKENI. In DNA, the CDR3 is TGTGCCAGCTCACCACCCCCGGTAGGGGTCAGCACAGATACGCAGTATTTT. It specifies CASSPPPVGVSTDTQYF.

In this sample, this clone turned up a few times. This chain connects TRBV28 to TRBJ1-2, with unresolved D. The CDR3 extends over 14 amino acids. CDR1 is MDHEN and CDR2 is SYDVKM in the germline V gene. Trimming left V 3 bases short and J 7 bases short, with 15 bases between. The CDR3 region is CASSFGLNLGGYTF. The CDR3 DNA follows: TGTGCCAGCAGTTTTGGGCTGAATTTAGGTGGCTACACCTTC.

This rearrangement joins TRBV2 to TRBJ2-7, with D perhaps TRBD1 (5 bases). Germline assignment: CDR1 SNHLY and CDR2 FYNNEI. The CDR3 loop spans 13 amino acids. Trimming cost V 6 bases and J 1 base, with 10 bases left between them. The CDR3: CASRGRESYEQYF. Here the CDR3 DNA reads TGTGCCAGCAGGGGCAGGGAATCCTACGAGCAGTACTTC.

The chain carries TRBV7-9 and TRBJ1-2, with a weak D call TRBD1 (5 bases). The germline CDR1 and CDR2 sequences are SEHNR and FQNEAQ (reference sequence). Trimming took off 1 base at V and 3 bases at J, with 6 bases between the two ends. This CDR3 region has 13 residues. CDR3 loop: CASSLGGDYGYTF. The CDR3 DNA is TGTGCCAGCAGCTTAGGGGGCGACTATGGCTACACCTTC.

J is TRBJ2-1 and V is TRBV27, with D possibly TRBD2 on 7 matching bases. Trimming took off 7 bases at V and 0 bases at J, with 13 bases between the two ends. The CDR3 has 15 residues. In germline, CDR1 is MNHEY, CDR2 SMNVEV (reference sequence). Here the CDR3 DNA reads TGTGCCAGCACTTCCGGGGGGCACTCCTACAATGAGCAGTTCTTC. Translating it yields CASTSGGHSYNEQFF.

The gene calls are TRBV11-2 and TRBJ2-5; 7 bases agree with TRBD1. Germline values: CDR1 SGHAT, CDR2 FQNNGV. V trimming: 6 bases; J trimming: 1 base; junction bases outside the gene matches: 8. This CDR3 has 15 residues. Here the CDR3 DNA reads TGTGCCAGCAGGCGCCTACAGGGGACCCAAGAGACCCAGTACTTC. Protein: CASRRLQGTQETQYF.

This rearrangement joins TRBV29-1 to TRBJ1-2, with unresolved D. CDR1 is SQVTM and CDR2 is ANQGSEA in the germline V gene. V shed 5 bases and J shed 4 bases, with 14 bases lying between them. CDR3 length: 13 amino acids. DNA of the CDR3: TGCAGCGTTATCTCGGTAGACACCTATGGCTACACCTTC. Amino acids: CSVISVDTYGYTF.

This chain links TRBV19 with TRBJ2-5; 11 bases match TRBD2. This CDR3 comprises 16 residues. Germline CDR1 reads LNHDA; CDR2 reads SQIVND (reference sequence). V lost 5 bases, J lost 5 bases, and 10 bases stayed unmatched. CDR3 in amino acids: CASSPRFSGRAETQYF. In nucleotides, the CDR3 is TGTGCCAGTAGTCCCCGGTTTAGCGGGAGGGCGGAGACCCAGTACTTC.

The chain joins TRBV5-1 to TRBJ2-3, with 12 nucleotides matching TRBD2. Germline V gene lookup returns CDR1 SGHRS and CDR2 YFSETQ. The junction had 6 bases not matched to a gene; V was cut back by 6 bases and J by 4 bases. CDR3 length: 15 amino acids. CDR3 DNA: TGCGCCAGCAACCGACTAGCGGGAGTGGCAGATACGCAGTATTTT. This codes for CASNRLAGVADTQYF.

This clone was recorded once. The chain has TRBV3-1 (or the pseudogene TRBV3-2) and TRBJ1-6, with unresolved D. CDR3 length equals 13 residues. V was cut by 2 bases and J by 9 bases, with 8 bases left in between. Looked up from germline, CDR1 is LGHDT and CDR2 is YNNKEL (reference sequence). This CDR3 is CASSQPAISPLHF. CDR3 DNA sequence: TGTGCCAGCAGCCAACCCGCGATTTCACCCCTCCACTTT.

The chain employs TRBV11-3 and TRBJ2-3, with 10 nucleotides matching TRBD2. CDR1 is SGHNT and CDR2 is YENEEA in the germline V gene. Trimming cost V 5 bases and J 3 bases; bases outside gene matches: 8. This CDR3 is built from 16 residues. The CDR3 loop is CASSTGLSGGTDTQYF. The CDR3 nucleotides are TGTGCCAGCAGCACCGGCCTTAGCGGGGGGACAGATACGCAGTATTTT.

The chain joins TRBV25-1 to TRBJ2-7; a weak D match, TRBD1 (6 bases). Trimming took 3 bases from V and 2 from J, leaving 11 bases between them. The CDR3 consists of 14 residues. The germline V gene has CDR1 MGHDK and CDR2 SYGVNS. This chain's CDR3 is CASSDLGDTYEQYF. CDR3 nucleotides: TGTGCCAGCAGTGACCTGGGGGACACCTACGAGCAGTACTTC.

A few counts support this clone. The CDR3 here is CASSLGSYSNQPQHF. In DNA, the CDR3 is TGTGCCAGCAGTTTGGGCAGCTATAGCAATCAGCCCCAGCATTTT. The chain combines TRBV28 with TRBJ1-5; D is undetermined. CDR1 and CDR2 (germline): MDHEN, SYDVKM. This CDR3 contains 15 residues. Trimming removed 3 bases from V and 0 bases from J, with 9 bases in between.

V gene TRBV24-1 combines with J gene TRBJ1-2, with D unclear. The CDR3 sequence is 12 residues long. Trimming removed 2 bases at V and 8 bases at J, with 8 bases between. The V gene's germline CDR1 is KGHDR and CDR2 SFDVKD. For the CDR3, the DNA is TGTGCCACCAGTGATTCTCTCGTCGGCTACACCTTC. Translation: CATSDSLVGYTF.

V is TRBV5-1 and J is TRBJ1-1; no clear D gene. This CDR3 has 14 amino acids. V gave up 2 bases and J gave up 0 bases, with 8 bases separating them. In germline, CDR1 is SGHRS, CDR2 YFSETQ. DNA for the CDR3: TGCGCCAGCAGCTTCACAGAGCTGAACACTGAAGCTTTCTTT. It translates to CASSFTELNTEAFF. Full variable domain (missing parts from reference TRBV5-1 and TRBJ1-1): KAGVTQTPRYLIKTRGQQVTLSCSPISGHRSVSWYQQTPGQGLQFLFEYFSETQRNKGNFPGRFSGRQFSNSRSEMNVSTLELGDSALYLCASSFTELNTEAFFGQGTRLTVV.